This is a list of T cell receptor beta chains from one sample in a study of blood T cells in healthy people across ages. TCRdb passed the 5' RACE reads through MiXCR, listing each CDR3 protein once. The table lists 800,000 to 950,000 distinct CDR3 sequences, just under 30% of them singletons, with roughly 10% in the top ten. This same sample was also taken into another study, of T cells of mothers and their children.

Sequenced: blood. The source of these receptors is a woman in her forties in good health. The CDR3 runs from the conserved cysteine through the conserved F or W. D genes are given only for firm matches. Clone size appears in some rows only: once, few, many, or a class for an expanded clone.

J gene,V gene,D gene,CDR3 length,clone size,CDR3 DNA,CDR3 protein
TRBJ1-2,TRBV20-1,NA,13,few,TGCAGTGCTAGGAAAAGGGAGGCGGGTGGCCACACCTTC,CSARKREAGGHTF
TRBJ1-1,TRBV20-1,NA,14,few,TGCAGTGCTAGAGGCACTGGAGGTGACACTGAAGCTTTCTTT,CSARGTGGDTEAFF
TRBJ2-4,TRBV20-1,TRBD1,15,many,TGCAGTGCTAGAGAACCAGGGACAGGCTTGGGTCGGACGTACTTC,CSAREPGTGLGRTYF
TRBJ2-7,TRBV5-1,TRBD2,16,few,TGCGCCAGCAGCTTGAACCCTAGCGGGGGCCCCTACGAGCAGTACTTC,CASSLNPSGGPYEQYF
TRBJ2-7,TRBV12-3/TRBV12-4,NA,20,NA,TGTGCCAGCAGTTTAGCGCATCGGTCTTCCATATCGGCGGCTCCCGACGAGCAGTACTTC,CASSLAHRSSISAAPDEQYF
TRBJ2-6,TRBV3-1,NA,16,many,TGTGCCAGCAGCCCTACCGACAGCTCTGGGGCCAACGTCCTGACTTTC,CASSPTDSSGANVLTF
TRBJ2-5,TRBV2,NA,14,many,TGTGCCAGCATGGCCCGGCAGGGTAGGGGGACCCAGTACTTC,CASMARQGRGTQYF
TRBJ1-2,TRBV2,NA,13,NA,TGTGCCAGCAGTCAGGCTCCGGTGGACGACTACACCTTC,CASSQAPVDDYTF
TRBJ1-2,TRBV5-5,NA,15,NA,TGTGCCAGCAGCTCCTTAAGGGGCGAGGACTATGGCTACACCTTC,CASSSLRGEDYGYTF
TRBJ2-1,TRBV5-5,NA,15,many,TGTGCCAGCAGCTCCGGACAGAGCTCCTACAATGAGCAGTTCTTC,CASSSGQSSYNEQFF
TRBJ2-1,TRBV9,NA,15,NA,TGTGCCAGCAGCGTAGAAGGTAACTCCTACAATGAGCAGTTCTTC,CASSVEGNSYNEQFF
TRBJ2-1,TRBV7-9,NA,14,few,TGTGCCAGCAGCACGGGACGGGGGATGCATGAGCAGTTCTTC,CASSTGRGMHEQFF
TRBJ2-7,TRBV2,NA,15,many,TGTGCCAGCAGTGAAGAGCAGGGGCCATACGGCGAGCAGTACTTC,CASSEEQGPYGEQYF
TRBJ1-4,TRBV5-8,TRBD1,16,few,TGTGCCAGCAGCTTGTATCGTGGGACAGATAATGAAAAACTGCTTTTT,CASSLYRGTDNEKLLF
TRBJ2-5,TRBV7-9,NA,15,many,TGTGCCAGCAGCTTAGCGGGGGCCCGGGCAGAGACCCAGTACTTC,CASSLAGARAETQYF
TRBJ2-1,TRBV7-2,TRBD2,14,NA,TGTGCCAGCGAGGTGGGGACTAGGCACAATGAGCAGTTCTTC,CASEVGTRHNEQFF
TRBJ1-1,TRBV12-3/TRBV12-4,TRBD1,13,few,TGTGCCAGCAGTCCCTGGACAGGGGGTGAAGCTTTCTTT,CASSPWTGGEAFF
TRBJ2-3,TRBV12-3/TRBV12-4,NA,16,few,TGTGCCAGCACCCCGGTGGGGCCTCCCGGCACAGATACGCAGTATTTT,CASTPVGPPGTDTQYF
TRBJ1-1,TRBV13,TRBD1,14,NA,TGTGCCAGTATGCTTCAGGGGGCGCCCACTGAAGCTTTCTTT,CASMLQGAPTEAFF
TRBJ2-3,TRBV5-4,NA,16,few,TGTGCCAGCAGCTTGGCGAGAGACCGCCGCACCGATACGCAGTATTTT,CASSLARDRRTDTQYF
TRBJ2-7,TRBV7-6,TRBD2,16,NA,TGTGCCAGCAGCTTAAGGCTAGCGGGGGGGCCCGACGAGCAGTACTTC,CASSLRLAGGPDEQYF
TRBJ2-1,TRBV12-3/TRBV12-4,NA,14,few,TGTGCCAGCAGTCCCACCGGGGCCAAAAATGAGCAGTTCTTC,CASSPTGAKNEQFF
TRBJ1-4,TRBV25-1,NA,16,few,TGTGCCAGCAGTGCTTCCCTCGGGACGGGGAGTGAAAAACTGTTTTTT,CASSASLGTGSEKLFF
TRBJ2-1,TRBV5-1,TRBD1,16,NA,TGCGCCAGCACCCGCAGGGGACAGGGCTCCTACAATGAGCAGTTCTTC,CASTRRGQGSYNEQFF
TRBJ2-1,TRBV24-1,NA,16,NA,TGTGCCACCAGCGACTTAAGGGGCCGAGGGTTTCATGAGCAGTTCTTC,CATSDLRGRGFHEQFF
TRBJ1-2,TRBV28,TRBD1,14,few,TGTGCCAGCAGTCGAAGGACAGGGAGAGATGGCTACACCTTC,CASSRRTGRDGYTF
TRBJ2-7,TRBV7-9,NA,16,few,TGTGCCAGCAGCCCTCTTTCCAGGGGCCTATTGTACGAGCAGTACTTC,CASSPLSRGLLYEQYF
TRBJ2-5,TRBV7-9,NA,12,NA,TGTGCCACGGGAGTGGGGAAGGGTGAGCAGTACTTC,CATGVGKGEQYF
TRBJ1-5,TRBV27,TRBD1,16,NA,TGTGCCAGCAGTCCCCGGACAGGGGGCCTGGGTCAGCCCCAGCATTTT,CASSPRTGGLGQPQHF
TRBJ2-5,TRBV7-9,TRBD1,13,many,TGTGCCAGCAGTCCCACAGGGGTAGAGACCCAGTACTTC,CASSPTGVETQYF
TRBJ2-5,TRBV10-3,TRBD1,15,NA,TGTGCCATCAGCACCGGGACAGGAGGTAGAAAGACCCAGTACTTC,CAISTGTGGRKTQYF
TRBJ1-2,TRBV28,NA,15,many,TGTGCCAGCAGTTTACAGGTGGGGCAGACACTACGATACACCTTC,CASSLQVGQTLRYTF
TRBJ1-2,TRBV15,NA,14,many,TGTGCCACCAGCAGAGATCTTGGCCCGAATGGCTACACCTTC,CATSRDLGPNGYTF
TRBJ1-1,TRBV11-1,TRBD1,16,once,TGTGCCAGCAGCTCGGACAGGGGGCTGAGGAACACTGAAGCTTTCTTT,CASSSDRGLRNTEAFF
TRBJ2-1,TRBV18,TRBD1,16,many,TGTGCCAGCTCACCATCATCGACAGGGACCTACAATGAGCAGTTCTTC,CASSPSSTGTYNEQFF
TRBJ2-7,TRBV20-1,TRBD2,16,few,TGCAGTGCTAGGGAGCCGACTAGCGGGGATTTCTACGAGCAGTACTTC,CSAREPTSGDFYEQYF
TRBJ2-1,TRBV2,NA,11,many,TGTGCCAGCAGTACAGGGAACGAGCAGTTCTTC,CASSTGNEQFF
TRBJ2-7,TRBV5-8,TRBD2,16,NA,TGTGCCAGCAGCTTGGCCGGGACGGGAGGACTCTACGAGCAGTACTTC,CASSLAGTGGLYEQYF
TRBJ1-2,TRBV27,TRBD1,16,NA,TGTGCCAGCAGTTTAGAGGGACAGGGGCCTAACTATGGCTACACCTTC,CASSLEGQGPNYGYTF
TRBJ1-4,TRBV5-1,NA,14,few,TGCGCCAGCAGCACACGGACGAAAGCTGAAAAACTGTTTTTT,CASSTRTKAEKLFF
TRBJ2-1,TRBV6-5,TRBD2,14,many,TGTGCCAGCGGACCGGGGGGGCTTTACAATGAGCAGTTCTTC,CASGPGGLYNEQFF
TRBJ1-2,TRBV5-4,TRBD1,16,NA,TGTGCCAGCAGCTCGGTAACACAGGGGGCTTTAGGTGGCTACACCTTC,CASSSVTQGALGGYTF
TRBJ1-1,TRBV7-2,TRBD1,14,NA,TGTGCCAGCAGCCCCAGGGGGCGCGGCACTGAAGCTTTCTTT,CASSPRGRGTEAFF
TRBJ2-1,TRBV12-3/TRBV12-4,TRBD2,14,few,TGTGCCAGCAGTTTGGAGCGGGGGGGCAGTGAGCAGTTCTTC,CASSLERGGSEQFF
TRBJ1-1,TRBV20-1,NA,14,NA,TGCAGTGCTAGGGCGGGCAGCCAGAACACTGAAGCTTTCTTT,CSARAGSQNTEAFF
TRBJ2-5,TRBV20-1,NA,14,many,TGCAGTGCTAGAGAGACAGGATTACAAGAGACCCAGTACTTC,CSARETGLQETQYF
TRBJ2-1,TRBV20-1,TRBD1,16,few,TGCAGTGCTAAAGCCGGGAAGACAGGGTTCTACAATGAGCAGTTCTTC,CSAKAGKTGFYNEQFF
TRBJ1-2,TRBV5-1,TRBD1,14,few,TGCGCCAGCAAAGGACAGGGTTCCAACTATGGCTACACCTTC,CASKGQGSNYGYTF
TRBJ2-3,TRBV28,NA,12,few,TGTGCCAGCGGAAGCAACCGAGATACGCAGTATTTT,CASGSNRDTQYF
TRBJ2-7,TRBV7-2,TRBD2,16,NA,TGTGCCAGCAGCTTAGCGGGACTAGCGGGGGCCTACGAGCAGTACTTC,CASSLAGLAGAYEQYF
TRBJ2-3,TRBV6-1,TRBD2,18,NA,TGTGCCAGCAGTGGGACTAGCGGGGGGACCCCACTCACAGATACGCAGTATTTT,CASSGTSGGTPLTDTQYF
TRBJ2-7,TRBV27,NA,15,NA,TGTGCCAGCCGTGAGCAAAACGGCGGGGACTACGAGCAGTACTTC,CASREQNGGDYEQYF
TRBJ2-4,TRBV29-1,NA,12,NA,TGCAGCGTTGAGACAGGAGGAGGCGAGCGGTACTTC,CSVETGGGERYF
TRBJ2-7,TRBV7-8,NA,14,many,TGTGCCAGCAGGGAAGGGATTGGAGCCTACGAGCAGTACTTC,CASREGIGAYEQYF